The count of the clone carrying this T cell receptor (beta chain) is one. The sample comes from a study of cytomegalovirus exposure and HLA in healthy donors. After removal of 3 bases from V and 0 bases from J, the junction contained 10 bases not matched to a gene. This CDR3 contains 18 residues. CDR1 is SEHNR, CDR2 FQNEAQ, per germline (reference sequence). Primers included in the PCR were 60 Vbeta and 13 Jbeta primers. The assay was immunoSEQ multiplex PCR, and TCRdb's table has in-frame clones only and misses some. The sample comprises under 200,000 clones, roughly 71% of which are singletons, and less than 9% rests with the top ten.

This clonotype originated in a male donor in good health and CMV-seropositive. The chain carries TRBV7-9 and TRBJ1-3; 8 nucleotides line up with TRBD1. The sequencing input was PBMCs. The CDR3 is CASSFLQGGYNSGNTIYF. The CDR3 DNA sequence: TGTGCCAGCAGCTTTTTACAGGGGGGGTATAACTCTGGAAACACCATATATTTT.